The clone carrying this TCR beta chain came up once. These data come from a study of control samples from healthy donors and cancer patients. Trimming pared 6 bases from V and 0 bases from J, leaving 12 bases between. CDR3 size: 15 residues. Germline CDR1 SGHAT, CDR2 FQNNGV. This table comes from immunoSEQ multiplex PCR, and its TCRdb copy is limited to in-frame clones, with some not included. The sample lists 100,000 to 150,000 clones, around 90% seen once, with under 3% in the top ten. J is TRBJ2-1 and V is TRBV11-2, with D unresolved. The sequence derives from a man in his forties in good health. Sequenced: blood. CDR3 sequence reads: CASSRTGSSYNEQFF. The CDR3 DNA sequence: TGTGCCAGCAGTCGGACCGGATCCTCCTACAATGAGCAGTTCTTC.